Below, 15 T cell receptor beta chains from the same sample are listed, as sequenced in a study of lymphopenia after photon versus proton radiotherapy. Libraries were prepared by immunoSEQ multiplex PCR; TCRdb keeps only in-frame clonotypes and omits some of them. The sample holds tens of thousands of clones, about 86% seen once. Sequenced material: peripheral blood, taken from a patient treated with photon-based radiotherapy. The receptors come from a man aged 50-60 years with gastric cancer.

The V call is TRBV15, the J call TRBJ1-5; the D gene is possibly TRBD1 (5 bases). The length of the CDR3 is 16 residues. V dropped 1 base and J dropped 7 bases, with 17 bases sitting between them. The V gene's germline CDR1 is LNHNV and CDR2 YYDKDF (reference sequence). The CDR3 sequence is CATSRALTVVGQPQHF. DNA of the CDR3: TGTGCCACCAGCAGAGCCCTGACAGTCGTAGGACAGCCCCAGCATTTT. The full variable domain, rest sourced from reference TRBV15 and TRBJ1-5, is DAMVIQNPRYQVTQFGKPVTLSCSQTLNHNVMYWYQQKSSQAPKLLFHYYDKDFNNEADTPDNFQSRRPNTSFCFLDIRSPGLGDTAMYLCATSRALTVVGQPQHFGDGTRLSIL.

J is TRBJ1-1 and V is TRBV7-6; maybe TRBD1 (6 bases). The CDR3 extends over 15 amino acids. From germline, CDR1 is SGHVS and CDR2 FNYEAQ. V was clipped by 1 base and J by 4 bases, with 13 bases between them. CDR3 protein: CASSLVARGVTEAFF. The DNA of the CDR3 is TGTGCCAGCAGCTTAGTTGCGAGGGGGGTCACTGAAGCTTTCTTT.

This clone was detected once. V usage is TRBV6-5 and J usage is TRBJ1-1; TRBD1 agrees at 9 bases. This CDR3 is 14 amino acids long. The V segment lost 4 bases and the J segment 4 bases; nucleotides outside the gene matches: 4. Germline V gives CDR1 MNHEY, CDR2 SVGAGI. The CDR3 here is CASSLTGGTTEAFF. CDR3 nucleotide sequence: TGTGCCAGCAGTTTAACAGGGGGCACCACTGAAGCTTTCTTT.

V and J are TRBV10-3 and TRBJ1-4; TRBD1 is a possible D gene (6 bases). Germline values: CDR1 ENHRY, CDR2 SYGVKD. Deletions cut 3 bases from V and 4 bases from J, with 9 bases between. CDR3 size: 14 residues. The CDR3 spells CAISEGGLNEKLFF. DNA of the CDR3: TGTGCCATCAGTGAAGGGGGGCTTAATGAAAAACTGTTTTTT.

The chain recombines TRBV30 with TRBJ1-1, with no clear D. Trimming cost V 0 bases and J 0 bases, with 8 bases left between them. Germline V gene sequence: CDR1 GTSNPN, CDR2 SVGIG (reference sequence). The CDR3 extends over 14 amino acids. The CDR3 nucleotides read TGTGCCTGGAGTGTAGGTCACTTGAACACTGAAGCTTTCTTT. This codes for CAWSVGHLNTEAFF.

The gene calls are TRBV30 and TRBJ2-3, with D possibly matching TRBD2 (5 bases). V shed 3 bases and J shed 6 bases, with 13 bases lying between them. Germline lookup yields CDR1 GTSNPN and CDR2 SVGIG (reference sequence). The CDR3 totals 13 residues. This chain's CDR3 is CAWRTFTRDTQYF. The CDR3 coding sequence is TGTGCCTGGAGGACCTTCACTAGGGATACGCAGTATTTT. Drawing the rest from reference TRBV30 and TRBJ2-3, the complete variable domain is SQTIHQWPATLVQPVGSPLSLECTVEGTSNPNLYWYRQAAGRGLQLLFYSVGIGQISSEVPQNLSASRPQDRQFILSSKKLLLSDSGFYLCAWRTFTRDTQYFGPGTRLTVL.

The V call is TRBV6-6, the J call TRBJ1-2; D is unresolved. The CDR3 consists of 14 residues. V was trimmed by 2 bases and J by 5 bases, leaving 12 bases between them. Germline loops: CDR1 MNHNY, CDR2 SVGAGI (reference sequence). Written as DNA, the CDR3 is TGTGCCAGCAGTTACCGCACTCGGGAATATGGCTACACCTTC. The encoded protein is CASSYRTREYGYTF.

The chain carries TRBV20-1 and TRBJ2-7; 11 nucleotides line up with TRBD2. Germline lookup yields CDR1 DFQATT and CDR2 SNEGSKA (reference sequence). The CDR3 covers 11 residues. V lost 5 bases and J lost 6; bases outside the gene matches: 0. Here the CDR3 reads CSAGLAGEQYF. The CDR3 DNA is TGCAGTGCTGGACTAGCGGGCGAGCAGTACTTC.

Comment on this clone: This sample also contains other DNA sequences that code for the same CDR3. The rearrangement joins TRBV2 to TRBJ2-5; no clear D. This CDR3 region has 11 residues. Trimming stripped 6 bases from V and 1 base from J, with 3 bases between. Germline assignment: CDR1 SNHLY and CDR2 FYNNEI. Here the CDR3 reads CASSVQETQYF. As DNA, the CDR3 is TGTGCCAGCAGCGTCCAAGAGACCCAGTACTTC.

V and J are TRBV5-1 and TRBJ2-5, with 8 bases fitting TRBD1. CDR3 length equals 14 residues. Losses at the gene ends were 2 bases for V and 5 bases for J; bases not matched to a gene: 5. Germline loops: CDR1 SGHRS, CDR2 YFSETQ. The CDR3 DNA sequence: TGCGCCAGCAGCTTTCAGGGGGCGCGGGAGACCCAGTACTTC. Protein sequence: CASSFQGARETQYF.

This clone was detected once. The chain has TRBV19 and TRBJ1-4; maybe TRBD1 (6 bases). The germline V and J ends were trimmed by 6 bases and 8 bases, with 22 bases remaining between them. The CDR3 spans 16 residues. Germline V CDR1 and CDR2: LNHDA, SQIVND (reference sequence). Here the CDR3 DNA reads TGTGCCAGTAGGACAGGACAGTCCGGAGAGCGGGAAAAACTGTTTTTT. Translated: CASRTGQSGEREKLFF.

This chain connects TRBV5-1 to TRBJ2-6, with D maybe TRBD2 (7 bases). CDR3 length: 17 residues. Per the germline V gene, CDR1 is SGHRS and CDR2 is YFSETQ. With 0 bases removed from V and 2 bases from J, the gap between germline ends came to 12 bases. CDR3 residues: CASSLGSGGTGANVLTF. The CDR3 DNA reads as TGCGCCAGCAGCTTGGGATCGGGGGGCACTGGGGCCAACGTCCTGACTTTC.

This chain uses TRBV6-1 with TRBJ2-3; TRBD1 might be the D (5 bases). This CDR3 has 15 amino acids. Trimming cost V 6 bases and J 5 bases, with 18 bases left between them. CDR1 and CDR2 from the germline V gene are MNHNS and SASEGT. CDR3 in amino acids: CASSQIALRGDTQYF. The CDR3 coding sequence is TGTGCCAGCAGCCAGATCGCTTTAAGGGGAGATACGCAGTATTTT.

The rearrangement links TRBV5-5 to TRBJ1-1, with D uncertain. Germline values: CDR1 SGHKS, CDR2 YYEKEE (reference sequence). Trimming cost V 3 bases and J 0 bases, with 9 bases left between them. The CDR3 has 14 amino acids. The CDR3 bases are TGTGCCAGCAGCTCAGGACTGCTGAACACTGAAGCTTTCTTT. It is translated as CASSSGLLNTEAFF.

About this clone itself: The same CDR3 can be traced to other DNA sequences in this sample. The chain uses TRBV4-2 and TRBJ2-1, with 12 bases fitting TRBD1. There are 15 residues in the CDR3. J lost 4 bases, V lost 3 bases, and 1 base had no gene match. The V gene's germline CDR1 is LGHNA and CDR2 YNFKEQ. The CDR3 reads CASSQGQGAYNEQFF. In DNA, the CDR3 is TGTGCCAGCAGCCAGGGACAGGGGGCTTACAATGAGCAGTTCTTC.